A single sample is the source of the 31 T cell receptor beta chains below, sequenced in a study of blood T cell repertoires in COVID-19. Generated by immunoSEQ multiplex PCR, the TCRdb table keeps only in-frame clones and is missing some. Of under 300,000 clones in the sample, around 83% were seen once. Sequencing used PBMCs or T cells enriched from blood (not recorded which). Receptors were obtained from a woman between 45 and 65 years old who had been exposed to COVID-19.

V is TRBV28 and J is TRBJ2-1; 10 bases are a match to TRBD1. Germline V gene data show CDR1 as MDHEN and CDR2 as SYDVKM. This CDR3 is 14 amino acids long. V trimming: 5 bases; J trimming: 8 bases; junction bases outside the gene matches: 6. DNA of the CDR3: TGTGCCAGCAGTCTCGGGACAGGGGTCGATGAGCAGTTCTTC. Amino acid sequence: CASSLGTGVDEQFF.

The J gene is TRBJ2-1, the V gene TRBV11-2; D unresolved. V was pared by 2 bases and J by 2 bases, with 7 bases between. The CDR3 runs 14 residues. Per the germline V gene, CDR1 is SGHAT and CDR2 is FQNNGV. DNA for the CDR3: TGTGCCAGCAGCTTATTTACGGCCTACAATGAGCAGTTCTTC. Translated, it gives CASSLFTAYNEQFF.

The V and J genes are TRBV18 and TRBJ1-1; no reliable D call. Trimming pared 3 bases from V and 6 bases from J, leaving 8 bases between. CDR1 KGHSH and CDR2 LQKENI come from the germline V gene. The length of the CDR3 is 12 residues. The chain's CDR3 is CASSPRGSEAFF. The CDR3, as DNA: TGTGCCAGCTCACCTCGAGGGTCTGAAGCTTTCTTT.

CDR3 DNA: TGCGCCAGCAGCCAAGGGGACTTCACTTACAATGAGCAGTTCTTC. The encoded protein is CASSQGDFTYNEQFF. The V gene is TRBV4-1, the J gene TRBJ2-1; D may be TRBD2 (6 bases). The V end lost 1 base, the J end lost 4 bases, and 11 bases lay between the germline ends. The CDR3 contains 15 residues. The germline V gene has CDR1 MGHRA and CDR2 YSYEKL.

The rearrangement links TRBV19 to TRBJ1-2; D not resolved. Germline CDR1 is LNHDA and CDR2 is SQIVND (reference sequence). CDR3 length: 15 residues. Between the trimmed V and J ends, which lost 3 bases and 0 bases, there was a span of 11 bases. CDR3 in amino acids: CASSMNQKPNYGYTF. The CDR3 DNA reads TGTGCCAGTAGTATGAACCAGAAACCTAACTATGGCTACACCTTC.

The CDR3: CASSRLLRSTIYF. The CDR3 nucleotides are TGTGCCAGCAGTCGCCTGCTCCGCAGCACCATATATTTT. The V call is TRBV12-3 or TRBV12-4, the J call TRBJ1-3; D is unresolved. V was pared by 5 bases and J by 9 bases, with 14 bases between. CDR3 length: 13 residues.

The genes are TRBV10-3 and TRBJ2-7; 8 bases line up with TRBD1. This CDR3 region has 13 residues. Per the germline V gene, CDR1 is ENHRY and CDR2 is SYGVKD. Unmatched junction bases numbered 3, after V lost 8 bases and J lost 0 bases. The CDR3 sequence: CAIGDRFSYEQYF. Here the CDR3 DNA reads TGTGCCATCGGGGACAGGTTCTCCTACGAGCAGTACTTC.

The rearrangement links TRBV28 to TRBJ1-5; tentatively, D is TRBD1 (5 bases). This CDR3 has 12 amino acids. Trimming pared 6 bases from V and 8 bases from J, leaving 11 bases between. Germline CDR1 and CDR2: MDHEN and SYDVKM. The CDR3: CASRGGNKPQHF. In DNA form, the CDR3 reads TGTGCCAGCAGGGGGGGGAATAAGCCCCAGCATTTT.

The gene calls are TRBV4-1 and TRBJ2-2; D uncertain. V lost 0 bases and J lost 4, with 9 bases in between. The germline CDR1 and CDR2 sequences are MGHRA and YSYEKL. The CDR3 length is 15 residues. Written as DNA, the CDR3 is TGCGCCAGCAGCCAAGATCCAGTGCCCACCGGGGAGCTGTTTTTT. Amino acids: CASSQDPVPTGELFF.

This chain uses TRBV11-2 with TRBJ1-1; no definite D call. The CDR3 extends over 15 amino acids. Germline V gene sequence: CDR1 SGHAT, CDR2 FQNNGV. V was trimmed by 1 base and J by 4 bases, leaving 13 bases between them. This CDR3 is CASSLVSYRRTEAFF. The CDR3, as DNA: TGTGCCAGCAGCTTAGTATCATACAGACGCACTGAAGCTTTCTTT.

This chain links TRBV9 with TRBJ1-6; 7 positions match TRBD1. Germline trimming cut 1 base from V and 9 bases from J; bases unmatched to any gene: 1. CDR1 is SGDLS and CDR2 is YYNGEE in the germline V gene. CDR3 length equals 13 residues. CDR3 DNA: TGTGCCAGCAGCGTATACAGGGGTTCACCCCTCCACTTT. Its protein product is CASSVYRGSPLHF. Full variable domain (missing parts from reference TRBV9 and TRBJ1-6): DSGVTQTPKHLITATGQRVTLRCSPRSGDLSVYWYQQSLDQGLQFLIQYYNGEERAKGNILERFSAQQFPDLHSELNLSSLELGDSALYFCASSVYRGSPLHFGNGTRLTVT.

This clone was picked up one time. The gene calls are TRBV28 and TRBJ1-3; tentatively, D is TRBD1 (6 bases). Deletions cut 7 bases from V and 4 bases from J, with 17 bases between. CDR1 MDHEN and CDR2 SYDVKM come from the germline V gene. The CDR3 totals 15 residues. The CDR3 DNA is TGTGCCAGCACTCAAGGCGGGGGGGCGGGAAACACCATATATTTT. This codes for CASTQGGGAGNTIYF.

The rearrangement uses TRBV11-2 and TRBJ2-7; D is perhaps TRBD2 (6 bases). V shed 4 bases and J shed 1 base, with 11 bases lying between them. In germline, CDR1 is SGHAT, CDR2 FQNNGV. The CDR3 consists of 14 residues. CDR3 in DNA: TGTGCCAGCAGCTCAGGAGGGGTTTCCTACGAGCAGTACTTC. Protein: CASSSGGVSYEQYF.

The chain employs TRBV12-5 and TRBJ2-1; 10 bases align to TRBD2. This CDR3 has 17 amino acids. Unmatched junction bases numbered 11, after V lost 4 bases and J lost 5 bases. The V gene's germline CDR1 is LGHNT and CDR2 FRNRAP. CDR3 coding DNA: TGTGCTAGTGGTTCCCGCGGAGGAGCGGGGGGGAACAATGAGCAGTTCTTC. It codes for CASGSRGGAGGNNEQFF. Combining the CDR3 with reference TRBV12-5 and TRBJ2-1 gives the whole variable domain DARVTQTPRHKVTEMGQEVTMRCQPILGHNTVFWYRQTMMQGLELLAYFRNRAPLDDSGMPKDRFSAEMPDATLATLKIQPSEPRDSAVYFCASGSRGGAGGNNEQFFGPGTRLTVL.

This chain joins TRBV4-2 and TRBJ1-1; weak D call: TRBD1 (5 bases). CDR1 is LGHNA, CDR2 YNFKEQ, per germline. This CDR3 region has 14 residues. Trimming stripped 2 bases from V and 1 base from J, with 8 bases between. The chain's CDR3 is CASSQPDRNTEAFF. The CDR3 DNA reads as TGTGCCAGCAGCCAACCCGACAGGAACACTGAAGCTTTCTTT.

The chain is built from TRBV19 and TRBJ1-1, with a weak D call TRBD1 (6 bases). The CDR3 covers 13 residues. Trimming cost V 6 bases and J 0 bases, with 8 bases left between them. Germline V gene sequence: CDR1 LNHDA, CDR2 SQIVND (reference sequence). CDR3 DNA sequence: TGTGCCAGTAGAAGACAGGTGAACACTGAAGCTTTCTTT. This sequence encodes CASRRQVNTEAFF.

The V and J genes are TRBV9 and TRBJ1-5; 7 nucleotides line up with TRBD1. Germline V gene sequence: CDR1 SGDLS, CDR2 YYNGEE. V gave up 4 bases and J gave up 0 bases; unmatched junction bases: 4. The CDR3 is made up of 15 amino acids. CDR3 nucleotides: TGTGCCAGCAGCCGGGACAGTTATAGCAATCAGCCCCAGCATTTT. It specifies CASSRDSYSNQPQHF.

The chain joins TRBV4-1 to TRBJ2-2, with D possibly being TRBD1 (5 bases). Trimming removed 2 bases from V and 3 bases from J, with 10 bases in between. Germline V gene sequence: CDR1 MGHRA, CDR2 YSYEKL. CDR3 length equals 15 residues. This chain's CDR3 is CASSQRSGYTGELFF. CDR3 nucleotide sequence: TGCGCCAGCAGCCAACGATCAGGGTACACCGGGGAGCTGTTTTTT.

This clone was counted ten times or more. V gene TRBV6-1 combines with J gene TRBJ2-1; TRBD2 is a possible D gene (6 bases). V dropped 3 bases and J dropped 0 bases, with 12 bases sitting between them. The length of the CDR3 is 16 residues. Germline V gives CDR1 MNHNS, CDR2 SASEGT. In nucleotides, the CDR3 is TGTGCCAGCAGTGAGGGACTCCAAAGCTCCTACAATGAGCAGTTCTTC. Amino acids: CASSEGLQSSYNEQFF.

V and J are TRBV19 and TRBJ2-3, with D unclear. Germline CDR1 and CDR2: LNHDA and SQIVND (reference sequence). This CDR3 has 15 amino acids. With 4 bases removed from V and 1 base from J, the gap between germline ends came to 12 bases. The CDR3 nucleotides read TGTGCCAGTAGTAAACCTGGAGTAGGCACAGATACGCAGTATTTT. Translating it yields CASSKPGVGTDTQYF.

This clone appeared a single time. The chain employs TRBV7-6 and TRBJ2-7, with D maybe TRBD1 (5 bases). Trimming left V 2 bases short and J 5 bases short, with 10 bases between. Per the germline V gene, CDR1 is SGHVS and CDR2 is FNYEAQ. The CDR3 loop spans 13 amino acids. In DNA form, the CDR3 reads TGTGCCAGCAGCTTAAGTCCCAGGGACGAGCAGTACTTC. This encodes CASSLSPRDEQYF.

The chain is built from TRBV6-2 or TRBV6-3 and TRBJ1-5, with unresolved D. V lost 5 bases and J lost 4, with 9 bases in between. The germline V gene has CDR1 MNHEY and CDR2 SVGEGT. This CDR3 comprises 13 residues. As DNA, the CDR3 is TGTGCCAGCAGTCCATGGAGGAATCAGCCCCAGCATTTT. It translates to CASSPWRNQPQHF.

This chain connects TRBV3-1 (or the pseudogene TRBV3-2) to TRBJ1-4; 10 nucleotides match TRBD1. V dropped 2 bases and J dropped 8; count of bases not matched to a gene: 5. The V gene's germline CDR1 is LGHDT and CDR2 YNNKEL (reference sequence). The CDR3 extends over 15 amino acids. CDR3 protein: CASSQRGQGREKLFF. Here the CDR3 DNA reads TGTGCCAGCAGCCAAAGGGGACAGGGGAGGGAAAAACTGTTTTTT.

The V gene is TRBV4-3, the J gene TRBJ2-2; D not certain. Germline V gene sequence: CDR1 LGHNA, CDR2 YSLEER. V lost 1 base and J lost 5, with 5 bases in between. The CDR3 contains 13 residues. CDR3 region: CASSQARTGELFF. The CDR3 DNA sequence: TGCGCCAGCAGCCAAGCTAGAACCGGGGAGCTGTTTTTT.

The chain's CDR3 is CASSVVTELRNNEQFF. The CDR3, as DNA: TGTGCCAGCAGCGTCGTGACAGAACTTCGAAACAATGAGCAGTTCTTC. The gene calls are TRBV5-5 and TRBJ2-1; a weak D match, TRBD1 (5 bases). Germline-derived CDR1 and CDR2 are SGHKS and YYEKEE (reference sequence). The CDR3 consists of 16 residues. Trimming pared 4 bases from V and 5 bases from J, leaving 19 bases between.

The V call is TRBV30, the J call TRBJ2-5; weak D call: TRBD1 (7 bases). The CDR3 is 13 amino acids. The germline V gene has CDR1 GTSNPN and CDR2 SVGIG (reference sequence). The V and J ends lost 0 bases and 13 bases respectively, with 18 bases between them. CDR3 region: CAWSVQEGAWRYF. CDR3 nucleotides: TGTGCCTGGAGTGTACAGGAGGGGGCCTGGCGGTACTTC.

The CDR3 DNA follows: TGTGCCAGCCGATTGGAAGCCCGGGCCGGGATTACGTACAATGAGCAGTTCTTC. It specifies CASRLEARAGITYNEQFF. The chain combines TRBV27 with TRBJ2-1; D might be TRBD2 (5 bases). Trimming left V 8 bases short and J 4 bases short, with 27 bases between. Germline assignment: CDR1 MNHEY and CDR2 SMNVEV (reference sequence). The CDR3 has 18 amino acids.

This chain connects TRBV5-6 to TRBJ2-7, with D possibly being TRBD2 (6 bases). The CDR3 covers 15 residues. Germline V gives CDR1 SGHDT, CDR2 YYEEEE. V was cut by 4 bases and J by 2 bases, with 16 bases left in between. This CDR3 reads CASSLYRDWAYEQYF. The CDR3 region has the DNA TGTGCCAGCAGCCTTTACCGGGACTGGGCCTACGAGCAGTACTTC.

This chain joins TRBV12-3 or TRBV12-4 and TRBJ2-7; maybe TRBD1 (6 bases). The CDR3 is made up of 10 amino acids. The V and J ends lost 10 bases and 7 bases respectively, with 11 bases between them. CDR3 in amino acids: CATGQGEQYF. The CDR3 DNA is TGTGCCACCGGCCAGGGGGAGCAGTACTTC.

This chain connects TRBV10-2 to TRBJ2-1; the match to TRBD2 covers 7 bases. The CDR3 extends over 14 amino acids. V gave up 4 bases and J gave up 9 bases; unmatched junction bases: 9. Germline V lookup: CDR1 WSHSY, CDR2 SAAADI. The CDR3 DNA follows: TGCGCCAGCAGTGGGGGCAGCCCGGGGGGTGAGCAGTTCTTC. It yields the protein CASSGGSPGGEQFF.

The CDR3 protein is CASSPRLGAGGIHEQYF. The DNA of the CDR3 is TGTGCCAGCAGCCCCCGGCTGGGAGCGGGGGGGATCCACGAGCAGTACTTC. V and J are TRBV14 and TRBJ2-7; 10 bases are a match to TRBD2. Germline V CDR1 and CDR2: SGHDN, FVKESK. V shed 4 bases and J 5 bases; nucleotides not matched to a gene: 14. There are 17 residues in the CDR3. The whole variable domain, filled in from reference TRBV14 and TRBJ2-7, reads EAGVTQFPSHSVIEKGQTVTLRCDPISGHDNLYWYRRVMGKEIKFLLHFVKESKQDESGMPNNRFLAERTGGTYSTLKVQPAELEDSGVYFCASSPRLGAGGIHEQYFGPGTRLTVT.